This TCR beta chain was profiled in a study of blood T cell repertoires in COVID-19. Study-wide background: The United States, Italy and Spain provided the acute and convalescent COVID-19 samples. Sources were T cells, B-cell-depleted T cells, or PBMCs; the material itself was cDNA or gDNA.

In the original processing: Amplification of reference gene primers provided the estimated nucleated cell counts. Sequencing was performed with immunoSEQ multiplex PCR; in TCRdb, only in-frame clones are kept and a portion is missing. That table supplies the V and J calls and clone size; D and trimming were determined from the DNA. This table holds 80,000 or so clones, 75% to 85% found once. The CDR3 has 19 residues. From germline, CDR1 is MNHEY and CDR2 SVGEGT. V lost 3 bases and J lost 0; bases outside the gene matches: 14. This clone was observed a few times. Sequenced sample: peripheral blood. The sequence derives from an older woman with acute or convalescent COVID-19. This chain uses TRBV6-2 or TRBV6-3 with TRBJ2-3, with 8 nucleotides matching TRBD2. CDR3 sequence reads: CASSYRRGAPQVSTDTQYF. CDR3 coding DNA: TGTGCCAGCAGTTATCGGCGGGGGGCCCCCCAAGTTAGCACAGATACGCAGTATTTT.